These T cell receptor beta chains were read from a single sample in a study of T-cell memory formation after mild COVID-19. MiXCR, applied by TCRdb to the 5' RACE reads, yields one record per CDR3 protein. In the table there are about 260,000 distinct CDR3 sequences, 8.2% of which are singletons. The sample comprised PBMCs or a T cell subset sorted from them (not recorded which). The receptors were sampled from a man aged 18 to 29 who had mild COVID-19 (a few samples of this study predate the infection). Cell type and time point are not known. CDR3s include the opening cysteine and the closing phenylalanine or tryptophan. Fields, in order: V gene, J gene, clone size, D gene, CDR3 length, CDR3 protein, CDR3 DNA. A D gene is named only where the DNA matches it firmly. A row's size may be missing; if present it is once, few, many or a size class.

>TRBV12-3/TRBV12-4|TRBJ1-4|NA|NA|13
CASSLNTNEKLFF
TGTGCCAGCAGTTTAAACACTAATGAAAAACTGTTTTTT
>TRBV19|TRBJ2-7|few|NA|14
CASSILFQSYEQYF
TGTGCCAGTAGTATCCTGTTTCAATCCTACGAGCAGTACTTC
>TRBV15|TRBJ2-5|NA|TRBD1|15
CATSFRQGPRETQYF
TGTGCCACCAGCTTCCGACAGGGCCCTAGGGAGACCCAGTACTTC
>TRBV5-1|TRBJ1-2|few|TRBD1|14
CASTETGVNYGYTF
TGCGCCAGCACCGAGACAGGGGTGAACTATGGCTACACCTTC
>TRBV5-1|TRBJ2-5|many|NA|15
CASSLTFKEQETQYF
TGCGCCAGCAGCTTGACATTCAAGGAACAAGAGACCCAGTACTTC
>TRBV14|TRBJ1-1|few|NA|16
CASSQDPGTMNTEAFF
TGTGCCAGCAGCCAAGACCCAGGGACCATGAACACTGAAGCTTTCTTT
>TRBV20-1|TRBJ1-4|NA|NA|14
CSARQALGHEKLFF
TGCAGTGCTCGCCAGGCCCTAGGTCATGAAAAACTGTTTTTT
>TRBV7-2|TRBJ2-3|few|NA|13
CASSGESRDTQYF
TGTGCCAGCAGCGGGGAAAGTCGGGATACGCAGTATTTT
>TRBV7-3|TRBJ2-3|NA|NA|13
CASSSPPRLTQYF
TGTGCCAGCAGCTCCCCGCCTAGGCTAACGCAGTATTTT
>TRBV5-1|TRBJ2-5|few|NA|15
CASSLGNQGSETQYF
TGCGCCAGCAGCTTGGGGAACCAGGGGTCAGAGACCCAGTACTTC
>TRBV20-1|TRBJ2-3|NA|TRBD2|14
CSARQRGRTDTQYF
TGCAGTGCTAGACAGCGGGGGCGCACAGATACGCAGTATTTT
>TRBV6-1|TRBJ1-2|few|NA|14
CASSEPQGNYGYTF
TGTGCCAGCAGTGAACCCCAGGGGAACTATGGCTACACCTTC
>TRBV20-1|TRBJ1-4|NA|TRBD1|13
CSARDRTNEKLFF
TGCAGTGCTCGGGACAGGACCAATGAAAAACTGTTTTTT
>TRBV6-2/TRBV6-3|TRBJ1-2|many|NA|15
CASSYSGSTLYGYTF
TGTGCCAGCAGTTACTCGGGCTCAACCCTCTATGGCTACACCTTC
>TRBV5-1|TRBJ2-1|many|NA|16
CASSLVGRRGANEQFF
TGCGCCAGCAGCTTGGTAGGACGACGTGGGGCGAATGAGCAGTTCTTC
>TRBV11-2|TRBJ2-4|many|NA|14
CASSLGGAQNIQYF
TGTGCCAGCAGCTTAGGGGGCGCTCAAAACATTCAGTACTTC
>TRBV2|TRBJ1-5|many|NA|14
CASSENVSFRPQHF
TGTGCCAGCAGTGAAAATGTGAGCTTCCGGCCCCAGCATTTT
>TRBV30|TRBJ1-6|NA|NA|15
CAWSPTGLKYSPLHF
TGTGCCTGGAGTCCGACCGGCCTCAAGTATTCACCCCTCCACTTT
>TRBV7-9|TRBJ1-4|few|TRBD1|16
CASSSLLDRVHEKLFF
TGTGCCAGCAGCTCTCTCCTCGACAGGGTCCATGAAAAACTGTTTTTT
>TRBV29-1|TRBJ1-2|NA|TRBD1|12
CSVSIPGQGGTF
TGCAGCGTCTCCATACCGGGACAGGGGGGCACCTTC
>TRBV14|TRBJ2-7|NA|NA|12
CASSQEPGEQYF
TGTGCCAGCAGCCAAGAACCGGGCGAGCAGTACTTC
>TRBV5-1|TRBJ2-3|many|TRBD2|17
CASSLVPSGGLTDTQYF
TGCGCCAGCAGCTTGGTCCCGAGCGGGGGCCTCACAGATACGCAGTATTTT
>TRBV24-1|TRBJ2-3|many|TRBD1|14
CAIATGESTDTQYF
TGTGCCATCGCTACAGGGGAGAGCACAGATACGCAGTATTTT
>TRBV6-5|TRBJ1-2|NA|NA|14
CASSYKGPAYGYTF
TGTGCCAGCAGTTACAAAGGGCCGGCCTATGGCTACACCTTC
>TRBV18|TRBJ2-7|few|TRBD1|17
CASSRQGTIFRGYEQYF
TGTGCCAGCTCCCGACAGGGTACCATTTTCCGAGGCTACGAGCAGTACTTC
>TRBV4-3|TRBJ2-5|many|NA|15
CASSQESATQETQYF
TGCGCCAGCAGCCAAGAGAGCGCAACGCAAGAGACCCAGTACTTC
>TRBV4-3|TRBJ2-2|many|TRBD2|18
CASSQETGTSGEDGELFF
TGCGCCAGCAGCCAGGAAACCGGGACTAGCGGGGAGGACGGGGAGCTGTTTTTT
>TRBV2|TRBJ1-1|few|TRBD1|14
CASGRDRADTEAFF
TGTGCCAGCGGCCGGGACAGGGCGGACACTGAAGCTTTCTTT
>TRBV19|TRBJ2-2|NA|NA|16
CASSIDPPRAGGELFF
TGTGCCAGTAGTATAGATCCTCCCCGGGCCGGCGGGGAGCTGTTTTTT
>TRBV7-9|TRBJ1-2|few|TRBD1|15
CASSFLLGQGFGYTF
TGTGCCAGCAGCTTCCTGCTCGGACAGGGATTTGGCTACACCTTC
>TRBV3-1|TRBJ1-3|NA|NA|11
CASRSANTIYF
TGTGCCTCCCGCTCGGCGAACACCATATATTTT
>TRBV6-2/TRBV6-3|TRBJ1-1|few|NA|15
CASSYSHRGYTEAFF
TGTGCCAGCAGTTACAGCCACCGGGGGTACACTGAAGCTTTCTTT
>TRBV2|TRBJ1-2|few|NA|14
CASSVSRGNYGYTF
TGTGCCAGCAGTGTGAGCAGGGGAAACTATGGCTACACCTTC
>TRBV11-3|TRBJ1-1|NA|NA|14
CASSPGSAKAEAFF
TGTGCCAGCAGCCCGGGTAGCGCCAAGGCTGAAGCTTTCTTT
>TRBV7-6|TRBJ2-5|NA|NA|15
CASSLDSHPQETQYF
TGTGCCAGCAGCTTAGATTCACACCCTCAAGAGACCCAGTACTTC
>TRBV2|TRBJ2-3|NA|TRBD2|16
CASSERSGGRTDTQYF
TGTGCCAGCAGTGAAAGGTCGGGGGGACGGACAGATACGCAGTATTTT
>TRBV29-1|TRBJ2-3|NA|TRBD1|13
CSVGQRHTDTQYF
TGCAGCGTGGGACAGAGACACACAGATACGCAGTATTTT
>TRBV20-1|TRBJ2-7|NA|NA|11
CSAPWGAEQYF
TGCAGTGCTCCCTGGGGCGCCGAGCAGTACTTC